This T cell receptor beta chain was captured by sequencing in a study of shared clonotypes between healthy human individuals. Study observations and caveats: It was the non-shared clonotypes that had lower generation probabilities than clonotypes shared by all four donors.

In the CD4+ fraction, cells were divided into CD45RA+ naive and CD45RA-negative memory subsets. Sequencing was performed with immunoSEQ multiplex PCR; in TCRdb, only in-frame clones are kept and a portion is missing. The profile shows about a million clones, 60% to 80% of them singletons. The CDR3 sequence is 16 residues long. Germline CDR1 SGHTS, CDR2 YDEGEE. Trimming took 4 bases from V and 0 from J, leaving 15 bases between them. For this clone: Its antigen is unknown.

V gene TRBV5-8 combines with J gene TRBJ2-3, with D possibly being TRBD1 (6 bases). The sequence derives from a man younger than 30 in good health. Sequenced sample: memory CD4+ T cells sorted from blood. Regarding subset: CD45RA-negative fraction. The CDR3 is CASSGWTAASTDTQYF. CDR3 DNA: TGTGCCAGCAGCGGATGGACAGCAGCTAGCACAGATACGCAGTATTTT.